This T cell receptor beta chain was found in a study of identifying expanded T cells in peripheral blood. Healthy donors had no documented immune events, such as infections, while sampled. Study results and caveats: Clone count variance between roughly 2-week samples rose with total template count. Differentially abundant clones: approximately 1.3 between replicates, about 16 at around 14 days, 19 to 20 at four.

V lost 7 bases and J 1 base, leaving 20 bases between the germline ends. The CDR3 contains 17 residues. In germline, CDR1 is SNHLY, CDR2 FYNNEI. With respect to this clone: Its specificity is unknown.

Clones were sequenced by immunoSEQ multiplex PCR, and TCRdb holds only the in-frame ones, with some missing. The sample has some 130,000 clones, less than 90% seen once; the top ten hold more than 7%. The chain recombines TRBV2 with TRBJ2-4, with D possibly TRBD2 on 8 matching bases. Sequencing was carried out using blood. The receptor comes from a person aged 18 to 70 in good health. The CDR3 loop reads CASNPGRGLLAKNIQYF. The CDR3 DNA sequence: TGTGCCAGCAACCCCGGGAGGGGGCTTCTGGCCAAAAACATTCAGTACTTC. The full variable domain, in which reference TRBV2 and TRBJ2-4 provide the parts outside the CDR3, is EPEVTQTPSHQVTQMGQEVILRCVPISNHLYFYWYRQILGQKVEFLVSFYNNEISEKSEIFDDQFSVERPDGSNFTLKIRSTKLEDSAMYFCASNPGRGLLAKNIQYFGAGTRLSVL.